The TCR beta chain described here comes from a study of shared clonotypes between healthy human individuals. Study details: Serving as donors were a couple of women and a few men, whose ages spanned 18 to 49.

Profiled with immunoSEQ multiplex PCR; TCRdb holds only in-frame clones, not every one. The sample has hundreds of thousands of clones, roughly 78% seen once. Splitting the CD4+ cells yielded a CD45RA+ naive subset and a CD45RA-negative memory subset. This clone was seen repeatedly, ten times or more. The target antigen is unknown. The V segment lost 7 bases and the J segment 2 bases; nucleotides outside the gene matches: 4. CDR1 is SNHLY and CDR2 is FYNNEI in the germline V gene. This CDR3 has 13 amino acids. Study observations and caveats: Sharing across four donors was highest in naive CD4 (roughly 5%) and lowest in memory CD8 (about 0.4%). Compared with memory subsets, naive subsets generally had larger estimated richness.

The TCR sequence derives from a woman aged 25 to 39 in good health. V is TRBV2 and J is TRBJ2-7; 8 nucleotides agree with TRBD1. Sequences were obtained from memory CD4+ T cells sorted from blood. Sample subset: CD45RA-negative fraction. The CDR3 nucleotides are TGTGCCAGCAAACAGGGGGAAGCCTACGAGCAGTACTTC. Its protein is CASKQGEAYEQYF.